This T cell receptor (beta chain) was sequenced during a study of blood T cell repertoires in COVID-19. Here immunoSEQ multiplex PCR was the method, and the copy in TCRdb shows in-frame clones only, minus some. This sample yields roughly 300,000 clones, of which about 90% are seen a single time; 1% belongs to the top ten. This clone appeared a few times. CDR3 length equals 16 residues. Trimming stripped 3 bases from V and 2 bases from J, with 17 bases between. Germline assignment: CDR1 MNHEY and CDR2 SMNVEV (reference sequence). Sequencing input: PBMCs or T cells enriched from blood (not recorded which). The V call is TRBV27, the J call TRBJ2-7; D might be TRBD2 (5 bases). This TCR was sampled from a woman aged 25 to 39 who had recovered from COVID-19. The CDR3 DNA sequence: TGTGCCAGCAGTTTTGCCGGAGGTGGGGTCCCCTACGAGCAGTACTTC. Amino acid sequence: CASSFAGGGVPYEQYF.